The 4 T cell receptor beta chains reported below all come from one sample, sequenced in a study of OX40 agonist ivuxolimab in advanced cancers. The table came from immunoSEQ multiplex PCR; TCRdb's copy has only in-frame clones and leaves some out. The table has around 76,000 clones, around nine tenths seen once. Material: CD4+ or CD8+ T cells sorted from blood, obtained in a trial of the OX40 agonist ivuxolimab. These receptor sequences come from an adult with an advanced solid tumor such as melanoma, head and neck, liver or kidney cancer.

In this sample, this clone turned up once. The chain links TRBV6-4 to TRBJ1-4; the D is unclear. Per the germline V gene, CDR1 is MRHNA and CDR2 is SNTAGT. The V gene lost 8 bases and the J gene lost 0 bases, with 13 bases spanning the gap. The CDR3 is 15 residues long. DNA for the CDR3: TGTGCCAGCCGACCTAACTTTGCAACTAATGAAAAACTGTTTTTT. This sequence encodes CASRPNFATNEKLFF.

V gene TRBV7-9 combines with J gene TRBJ2-6; D is unresolved. CDR3 length equals 12 residues. V dropped 7 bases and J dropped 0 bases, with 1 base sitting between them. The germline V gene encodes CDR1 SEHNR and CDR2 FQNEAQ (reference sequence). The CDR3 loop reads CASNSGANVLTF. The CDR3, as DNA: TGTGCCAGCAACTCTGGGGCCAACGTCCTGACTTTC.

V gene TRBV7-8 combines with J gene TRBJ2-1; D is possibly TRBD2 (5 bases). The CDR3 covers 12 residues. Germline V gene sequence: CDR1 SGHVS, CDR2 FQNEAQ. V lost 3 bases and J lost 10, with 10 bases in between. This CDR3 reads CASSFGIGEQFF. Written as DNA, the CDR3 is TGTGCCAGCAGCTTCGGGATCGGAGAGCAGTTCTTC.

The chain recombines TRBV15 with TRBJ2-7; 10 nucleotides match TRBD1. This CDR3 contains 15 residues. The V segment lost 4 bases and the J segment 6 bases; nucleotides outside the gene matches: 9. Germline V lookup: CDR1 LNHNV, CDR2 YYDKDF (reference sequence). The CDR3 nucleotides are TGTGCCACCAGCATGATTGGGACAGGGGCTCGCGAGCAGTACTTC. It specifies CATSMIGTGAREQYF.